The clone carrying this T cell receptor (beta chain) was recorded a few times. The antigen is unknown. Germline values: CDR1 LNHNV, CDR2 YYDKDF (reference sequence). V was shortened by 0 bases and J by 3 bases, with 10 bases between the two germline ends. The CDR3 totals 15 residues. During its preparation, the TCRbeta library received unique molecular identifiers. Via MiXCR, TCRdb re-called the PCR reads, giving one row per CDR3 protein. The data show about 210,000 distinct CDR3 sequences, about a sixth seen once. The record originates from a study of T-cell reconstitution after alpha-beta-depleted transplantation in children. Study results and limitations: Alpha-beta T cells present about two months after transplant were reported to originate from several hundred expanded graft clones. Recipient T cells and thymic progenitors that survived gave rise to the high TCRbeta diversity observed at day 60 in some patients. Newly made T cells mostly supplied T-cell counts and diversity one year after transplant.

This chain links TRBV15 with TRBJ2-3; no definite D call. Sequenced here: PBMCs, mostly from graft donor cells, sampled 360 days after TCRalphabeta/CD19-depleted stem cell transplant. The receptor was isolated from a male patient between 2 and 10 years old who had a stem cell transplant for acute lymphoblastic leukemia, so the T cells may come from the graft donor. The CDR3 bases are TGTGCCACCAGCAGAGATCGGGTGTTGACAGATACGCAGTATTTT. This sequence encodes CATSRDRVLTDTQYF. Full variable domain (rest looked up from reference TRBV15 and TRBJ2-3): DAMVIQNPRYQVTQFGKPVTLSCSQTLNHNVMYWYQQKSSQAPKLLFHYYDKDFNNEADTPDNFQSRRPNTSFCFLDIRSPGLGDTAMYLCATSRDRVLTDTQYFGPGTRLTVL.